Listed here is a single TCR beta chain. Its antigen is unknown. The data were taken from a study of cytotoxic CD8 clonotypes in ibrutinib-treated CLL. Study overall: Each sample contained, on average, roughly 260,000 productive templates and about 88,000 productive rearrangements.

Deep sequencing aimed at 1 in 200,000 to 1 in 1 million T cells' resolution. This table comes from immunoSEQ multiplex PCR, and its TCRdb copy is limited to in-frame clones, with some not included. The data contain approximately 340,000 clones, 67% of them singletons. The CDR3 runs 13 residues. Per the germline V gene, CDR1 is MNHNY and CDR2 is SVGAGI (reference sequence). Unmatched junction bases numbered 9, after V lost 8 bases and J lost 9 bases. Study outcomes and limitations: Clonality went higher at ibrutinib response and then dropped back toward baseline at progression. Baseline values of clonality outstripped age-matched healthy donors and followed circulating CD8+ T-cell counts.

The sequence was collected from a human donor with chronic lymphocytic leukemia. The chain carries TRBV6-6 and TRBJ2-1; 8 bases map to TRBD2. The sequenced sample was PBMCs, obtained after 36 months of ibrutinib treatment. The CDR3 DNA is TGTGCCAGCTCCGGGGGGGCGAGGGTTGAGCAGTTCTTC. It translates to CASSGGARVEQFF.